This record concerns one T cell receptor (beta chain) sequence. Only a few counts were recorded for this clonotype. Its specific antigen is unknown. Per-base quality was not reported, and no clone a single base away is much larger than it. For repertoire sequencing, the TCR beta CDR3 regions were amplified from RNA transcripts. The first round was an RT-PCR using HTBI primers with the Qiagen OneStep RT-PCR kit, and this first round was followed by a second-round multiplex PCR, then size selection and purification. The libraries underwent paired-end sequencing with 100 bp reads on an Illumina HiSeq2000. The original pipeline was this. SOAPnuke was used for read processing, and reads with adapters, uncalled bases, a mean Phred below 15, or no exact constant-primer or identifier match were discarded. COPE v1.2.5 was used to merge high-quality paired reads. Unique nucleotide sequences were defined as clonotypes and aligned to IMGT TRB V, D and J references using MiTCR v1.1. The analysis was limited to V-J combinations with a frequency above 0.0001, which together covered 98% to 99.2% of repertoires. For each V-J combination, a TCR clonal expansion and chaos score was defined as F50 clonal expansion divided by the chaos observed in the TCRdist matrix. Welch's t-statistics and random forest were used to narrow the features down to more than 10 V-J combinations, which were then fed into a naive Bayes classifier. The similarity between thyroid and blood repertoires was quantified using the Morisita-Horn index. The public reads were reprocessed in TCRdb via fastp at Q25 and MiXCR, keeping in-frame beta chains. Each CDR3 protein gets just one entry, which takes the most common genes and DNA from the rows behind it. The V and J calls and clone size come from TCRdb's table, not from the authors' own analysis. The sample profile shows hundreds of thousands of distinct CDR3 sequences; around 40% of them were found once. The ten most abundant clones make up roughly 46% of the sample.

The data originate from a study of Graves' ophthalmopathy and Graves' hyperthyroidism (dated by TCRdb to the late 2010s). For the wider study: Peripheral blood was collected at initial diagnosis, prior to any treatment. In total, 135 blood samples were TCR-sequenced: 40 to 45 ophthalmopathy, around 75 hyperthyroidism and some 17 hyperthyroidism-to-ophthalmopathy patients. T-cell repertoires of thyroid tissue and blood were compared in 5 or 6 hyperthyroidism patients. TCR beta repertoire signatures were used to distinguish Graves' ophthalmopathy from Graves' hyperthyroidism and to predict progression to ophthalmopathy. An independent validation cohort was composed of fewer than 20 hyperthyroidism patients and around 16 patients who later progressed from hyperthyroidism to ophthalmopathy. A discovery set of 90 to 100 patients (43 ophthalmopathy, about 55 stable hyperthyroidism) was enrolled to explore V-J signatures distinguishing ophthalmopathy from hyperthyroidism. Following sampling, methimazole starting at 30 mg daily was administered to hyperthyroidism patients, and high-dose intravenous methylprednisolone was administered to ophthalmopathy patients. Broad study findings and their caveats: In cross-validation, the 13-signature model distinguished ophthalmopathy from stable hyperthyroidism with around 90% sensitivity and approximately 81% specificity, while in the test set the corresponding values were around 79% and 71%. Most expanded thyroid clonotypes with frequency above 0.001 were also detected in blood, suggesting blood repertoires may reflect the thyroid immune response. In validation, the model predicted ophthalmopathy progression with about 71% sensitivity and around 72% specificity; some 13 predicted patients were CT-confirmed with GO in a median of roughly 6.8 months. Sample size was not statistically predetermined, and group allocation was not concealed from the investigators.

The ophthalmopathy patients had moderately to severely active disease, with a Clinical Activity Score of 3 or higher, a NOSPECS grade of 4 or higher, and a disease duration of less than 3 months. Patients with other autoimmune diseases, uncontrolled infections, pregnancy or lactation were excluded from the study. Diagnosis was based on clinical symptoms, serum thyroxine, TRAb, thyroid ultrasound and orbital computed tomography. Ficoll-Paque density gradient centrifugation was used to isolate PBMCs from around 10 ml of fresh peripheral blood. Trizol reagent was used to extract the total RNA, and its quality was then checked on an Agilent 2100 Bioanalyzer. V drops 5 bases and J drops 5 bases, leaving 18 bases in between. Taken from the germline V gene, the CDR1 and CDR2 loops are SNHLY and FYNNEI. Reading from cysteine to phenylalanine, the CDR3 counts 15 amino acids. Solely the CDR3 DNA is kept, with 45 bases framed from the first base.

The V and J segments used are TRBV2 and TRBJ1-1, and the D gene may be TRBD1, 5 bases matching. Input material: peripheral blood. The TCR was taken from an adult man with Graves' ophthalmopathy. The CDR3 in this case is CASSFLPPEGTEAFF. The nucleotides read TGTGCCAGCAGTTTTCTCCCTCCCGAGGGGACTGAAGCTTTCTTT.